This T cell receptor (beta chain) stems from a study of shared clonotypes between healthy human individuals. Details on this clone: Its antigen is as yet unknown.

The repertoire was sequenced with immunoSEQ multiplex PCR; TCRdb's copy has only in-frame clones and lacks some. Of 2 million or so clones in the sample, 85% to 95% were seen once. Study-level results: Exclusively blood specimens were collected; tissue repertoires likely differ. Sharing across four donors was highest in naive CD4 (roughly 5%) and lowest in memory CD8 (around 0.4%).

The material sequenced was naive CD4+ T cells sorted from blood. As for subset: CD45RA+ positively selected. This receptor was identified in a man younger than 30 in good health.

The CDR3 protein is CASSLTNTNTEAFF. CDR3 nucleotide sequence: TGTGCCAGCAGCTTGACAAACACGAACACTGAAGCTTTCTTT. The chain has TRBV5-4 and TRBJ1-1; no firm D call. This CDR3 has 14 residues. Looked up from germline, CDR1 is SGHNT and CDR2 is YYREEE (reference sequence). Trimming removed 1 base at V and 1 base at J, with 8 bases between.